This record looks at one TCR beta chain sequence and its context. Its antigen remains unknown. This sample stems from a study of siplizumab effects on memory and regulatory T cells. Findings and limits, study-wide: Naive T cell populations appeared to exhibit greater diversity than memory cells and appeared to be major alloresponse contributors.

The CDR3 loop spans 14 amino acids. Per germline, CDR1 ENHRY and CDR2 SYGVKD. Clones were read by immunoSEQ multiplex PCR, and TCRdb kept only the in-frame ones, dropping some. The sample records 100,000 to 120,000 clones, more than 90% being singletons. This clonotype was obtained from a human donor in good health. The sequencing sample was made of CD4+ T cells sorted from blood. The chain joins TRBV10-3 to TRBJ2-5, with a weak D call TRBD1 (5 bases). The DNA end lines up better with TRBJ2-7; the J call may be wrong. This CDR3 is CAISDDSYSYEQYF. As DNA, the CDR3 is TGTGCCATCAGTGACGACAGTTACTCCTACGAGCAGTACTTC.